This is a list of T cell receptor beta chains from one sample in a study of T cell changes during pregnancy in multiple sclerosis. Here immunoSEQ multiplex PCR was the method, and the copy in TCRdb shows in-frame clones only, minus some. The data show approximately 44,000 clones, roughly 90% seen once. Sequences were derived from CD8+ T cells from peripheral blood mononuclear cells, sampled in the third trimester of pregnancy. The receptors derive from a female donor with multiple sclerosis, enrolled in a pregnancy study. The CDR3 runs from the conserved cysteine through the conserved F or W. Fields, in order: D gene, V gene, J gene, clone size, CDR3 DNA, CDR3 protein. A D gene is named only where the DNA matches it firmly. Rows may omit the clone size; those that give it use once, few, many or a size class.

>TRBD2|TRBV2|TRBJ2-1|.
TGTGCCAGCAGGCCCTCGGGAGGGGTGGAGTTCTTC
CASRPSGGVEFF
>TRBD2|TRBV4-1|TRBJ2-1|.
TGCGCCAGCAGCCGCGGGAGTTACAATGAGCAGTTCTTC
CASSRGSYNEQFF
>.|TRBV7-8|TRBJ2-5|.
TGTGCCAGCAGCTTAGTGGGCAGAACCCAAGAGACCCAGTACTTC
CASSLVGRTQETQYF
>.|TRBV2|TRBJ1-3|.
TGTGCCAGCAGTGAAGGCGTCGGGGGGTCTGGAAACACCATATATTTT
CASSEGVGGSGNTIYF
>.|TRBV5-1|TRBJ2-3|.
TGCGCCAGCAGCTTAGACGGGGTGGCAGATACGCAGTATTTT
CASSLDGVADTQYF
>.|TRBV5-6|TRBJ2-1|once
TGTGCCAGCAGCTCCTCCAATGAGCAGTTCTTC
CASSSSNEQFF
>TRBD2|TRBV4-3|TRBJ2-7|once
TGCGCCAGCAGCCAAGGCATCGCGGGGGAAATCTCCTACGAGCAGTACTTC
CASSQGIAGEISYEQYF
>.|TRBV13|TRBJ1-2|.
TGTGCCAGCAGCAACCCACAGGGATCCAACTATGGCTACACCTTC
CASSNPQGSNYGYTF
>.|TRBV4-2|TRBJ1-2|.
TGTGCCAGCAGCCAGGGCTCTCAGGGGAATGGCTACACCTTC
CASSQGSQGNGYTF
>.|TRBV11-3|TRBJ2-3|.
TGTGCCAGCAGCCCCCGGACGGACTCCGCCACAGATACGCAGTATTTT
CASSPRTDSATDTQYF
>.|TRBV4-3|TRBJ1-5|.
TGCGCCAGCAGCCAAGGAATCGCAGGGAACCAGCCCCAGCATTTT
CASSQGIAGNQPQHF
>TRBD1|TRBV6-6|TRBJ1-2|.
TGTGCCACCAGGGGACAGTTCACGATCTATGGCTACACCTTC
CATRGQFTIYGYTF
>.|TRBV27|TRBJ2-5|.
TGTGCCAGCAGTTTGTTGCCGGGTATGGAGACCCAGTACTTC
CASSLLPGMETQYF
>TRBD2|TRBV11-2|TRBJ2-1|.
TGTGCCAGCAGCTTAGTATCTAGCGGAGTCTACAATGAGCAGTTCTTC
CASSLVSSGVYNEQFF
>.|TRBV7-3|TRBJ2-2|.
TGTGCCAGCAGCTTATATACCGCTAGCACCGGGGAGCTGTTTTTT
CASSLYTASTGELFF
>TRBD1|TRBV30|TRBJ1-2|.
TGTGCCTTAGGGGGCAACTCGGGGTATGGCTACACCTTC
CALGGNSGYGYTF
>.|TRBV6-1|TRBJ1-1|.
TGTGCCAGCATCCTCTCTCTGGGCAGCAACACTGAAGCTTTCTTT
CASILSLGSNTEAFF
>TRBD2|TRBV29-1|TRBJ2-6|medium-sized
TGCAGCGTTGAGGTCGGGGGGGCATCTGGGGCCAACGTCCTGACTTTC
CSVEVGGASGANVLTF
>TRBD2|TRBV4-3|TRBJ2-5|.
TGCGCCAGCAGCCAAGGGCGAGCGGGGATGGTGGGGACCCAGTACTTC
CASSQGRAGMVGTQYF
>TRBD1|TRBV27|TRBJ1-1|.
TGTGCCAGCAGTTTGCGGACAGGCTTATACACTGAAGCTTTCTTT
CASSLRTGLYTEAFF
>TRBD1|TRBV9|TRBJ2-7|.
TGTGCCAGCAGCGACGGGACAGGGGATCTAGGGGACGAGCAGTACTTC
CASSDGTGDLGDEQYF
>TRBD2|TRBV7-6|TRBJ2-2|.
TGTGCCAGCAGCTTAGCGAGGGTTAGCGGGGGCATCGCGAACACCGGGGAGCTGTTTTTT
CASSLARVSGGIANTGELFF